This entry describes one TCR beta chain. Which antigen it targets is not known. Per-base qualities were not stored, and no clone one base away is much larger. This sample is drawn from a study of a mutant IDH1 vaccine in newly diagnosed glioma (dated by TCRdb to the early 2020s). General notes on the study: Of the roughly 33 treated patients, approximately 60% were male and roughly 40% were female, and a mean age of 40.4 years was recorded. Before enrollment, patients had received standard therapy of radiotherapy alone, temozolomide alone, or radiochemotherapy with temozolomide; most received the combination. Peripheral blood was drawn at six visits: V03 (baseline), V05, V07, V10, V12 and V13. For exploratory analyses, 25 treated patients had longitudinal TCRB deep sequencing done wherever samples were available. What the work shows at the level of the full study, not this receptor alone: Vaccine-induced immune responses across multiple MHC alleles were detected in over 85% of patients. Availability determined which PBMC samples were chosen for TCRB deep sequencing. Pseudoprogression appeared unrelated to alterations in the top peripheral T cell clonotypes detected by TCRB sequencing. It was noted by the authors that analyses of patient blood samples could not be reproduced owing to sample limitations.

Library prep was done by the immunoSEQ multiplex PCR assay. Following the manufacturer's protocol, the hsTCRB Kit was used to amplify rearranged TCR beta chain sequences. Sequencing of TCRB libraries was carried out on an Illumina MiSeq. In the paper's pipeline: The proprietary platform of the kit vendor was used for demultiplexing, trimming and gene mapping. TCRdb's version of the immuneACCESS table is confined to in-frame rearrangements and falls short of the full clone set. An unresolved V gene accounts for under half of the shortfall where checked; the remainder is of unknown origin. The DNA was the basis for D and trimming; V, J and clone size are from that table. For this sample the table gives 85,000 to 100,000 clones, of which over 75% were detected only once. Of the sample, 7% to 9% is held by the ten largest clones. V loses 6 bases of germline sequence and J loses 3 bases, and the interval between the two ends is 18 bases. From cysteine to phenylalanine, the CDR3 is 14 amino acids long. Here the CDR3 DNA is all that survives: 42 bases in frame from base 1. CDR1 and CDR2 are read off the germline V gene as SQVTM and ANQGSEA.

This specimen's time point label, interpreted: baseline, week 1 (first vaccination visit). In the paper's terms, the treatment or condition label means: pre-vaccination baseline after standard-of-care therapy. Donors had newly diagnosed WHO grade 3 or 4 IDH1-mutant astrocytomas with loss of nuclear ATRX. The samples were drawn from NOA16, a multicentre, single-arm, open-label phase I trial in Germany that tested a mutant IDH1 peptide vaccine in humans for the first time. For immunogenicity testing, the blood drawn at visit V03 was used as the baseline sample. Genomic DNA for TCRB sequencing was extracted from EDTA blood using the DNeasy Blood and Tissue Kit.

This TCR came from a man aged 35 to 55 with glioma. The chain uses TRBV29-1 and TRBJ2-7; possibly the D gene is TRBD1, per 6 matching bases. Sequences were derived from PBMCs, sampled from a glioma patient treated with radiotherapy, temozolomide or both. The CDR3: CSVRRRDTGYEQYF. The sequenced DNA is TGCAGCGTCCGTCGCAGGGACACGGGCTACGAGCAGTACTTC.